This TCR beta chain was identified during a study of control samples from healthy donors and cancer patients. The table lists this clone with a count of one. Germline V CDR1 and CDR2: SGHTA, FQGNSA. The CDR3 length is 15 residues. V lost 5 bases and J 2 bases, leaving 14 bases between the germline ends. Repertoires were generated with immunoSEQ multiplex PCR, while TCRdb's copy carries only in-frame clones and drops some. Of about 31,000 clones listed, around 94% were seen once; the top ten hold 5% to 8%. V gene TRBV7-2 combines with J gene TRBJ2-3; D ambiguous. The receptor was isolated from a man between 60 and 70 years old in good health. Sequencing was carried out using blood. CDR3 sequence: CASSPQAVATDTQYF. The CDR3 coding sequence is TGTGCCAGCAGCCCCCAGGCGGTGGCCACAGATACGCAGTATTTT.